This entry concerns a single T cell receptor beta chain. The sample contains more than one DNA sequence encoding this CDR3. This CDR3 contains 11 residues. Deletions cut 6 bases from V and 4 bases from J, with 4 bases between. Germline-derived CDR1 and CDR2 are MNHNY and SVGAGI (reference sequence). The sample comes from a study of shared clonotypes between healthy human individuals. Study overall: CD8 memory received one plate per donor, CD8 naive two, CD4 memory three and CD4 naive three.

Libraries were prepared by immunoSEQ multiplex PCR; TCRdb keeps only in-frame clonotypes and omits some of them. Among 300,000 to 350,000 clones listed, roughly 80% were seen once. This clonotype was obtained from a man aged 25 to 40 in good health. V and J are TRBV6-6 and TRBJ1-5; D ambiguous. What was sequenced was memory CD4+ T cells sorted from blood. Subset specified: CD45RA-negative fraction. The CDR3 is CASSSNQPQHF. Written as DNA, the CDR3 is TGTGCCAGCAGCTCAAATCAGCCCCAGCATTTT.